The 27 T cell receptor beta chains reported below all come from one sample, sequenced in a study of technical replicates of blood from a few donors. The data were produced by immunoSEQ multiplex PCR, yet TCRdb's version contains in-frame clones alone and is incomplete. The sample holds roughly 60,000 clones, about 83% seen once. Sample: PBMCs. These receptors came from a human donor in good health. Some clones in this sample may be carry-over from other donors' samples.

The chain recombines TRBV5-1 with TRBJ1-3; D not certain. Germline V gene sequence: CDR1 SGHRS, CDR2 YFSETQ. This CDR3 spans 15 amino acids. Trimming took off 0 bases at V and 3 bases at J, with 10 bases between the two ends. CDR3 protein: CASSLGGVFGNTIYF. In DNA form, the CDR3 reads TGCGCCAGCAGCTTGGGCGGGGTTTTTGGAAACACCATATATTTT.

The rearrangement uses TRBV14 and TRBJ2-7, with 14 positions matching TRBD2. This CDR3 contains 20 residues. Germline loops: CDR1 SGHDN, CDR2 FVKESK. With V trimmed by 3 bases and J by 2 bases, 15 bases remained unmatched. The CDR3 bases are TGTGCCAGCAGCCATGGCATCCTGACTAGCGGGGGGGGCTTTCCCTACGAGCAGTACTTC. Amino acids: CASSHGILTSGGGFPYEQYF.

This chain joins TRBV2 and TRBJ2-2; no reliable D call. Germline V gene lookup returns CDR1 SNHLY and CDR2 FYNNEI. Trimming shortened V by 7 bases and J by 6 bases, and 12 bases separated the two germline ends. The CDR3 is made up of 13 amino acids. The CDR3 protein is CASTEEAPGELFF. Here the CDR3 DNA reads TGTGCCAGCACCGAAGAGGCCCCCGGGGAGCTGTTTTTT. The variable domain in full, completed from reference TRBV2 and TRBJ2-2, reads EPEVTQTPSHQVTQMGQEVILRCVPISNHLYFYWYRQILGQKVEFLVSFYNNEISEKSEIFDDQFSVERPDGSNFTLKIRSTKLEDSAMYFCASTEEAPGELFFGEGSRLTVL.

This chain connects TRBV9 to TRBJ2-1, with TRBD2 matching over 11 bases. Germline CDR1 SGDLS, CDR2 YYNGEE. After removal of 0 bases from V and 2 bases from J, the junction contained 7 bases not matched to a gene. The CDR3 covers 18 residues. CDR3 amino acids: CASSVGPLAGGPYNEQFF. DNA of the CDR3: TGTGCCAGCAGCGTAGGCCCCCTAGCGGGGGGACCCTACAATGAGCAGTTCTTC.

The rearrangement links TRBV28 to TRBJ2-7; 9 bases line up with TRBD2. The CDR3 extends over 14 amino acids. Trimming took 2 bases from V and 3 from J; bases not matched to a gene: 2. In germline, CDR1 is MDHEN, CDR2 SYDVKM. The CDR3 reads CASSLVSGSYEQYF. The CDR3 coding sequence is TGTGCCAGCAGTTTAGTTAGCGGGAGCTACGAGCAGTACTTC.

This clone was detected only a few times. The genes are TRBV25-1 and TRBJ2-2; 11 positions agree with TRBD2. Unmatched junction bases numbered 9, after V lost 3 bases and J lost 3 bases. CDR3 length equals 18 residues. The germline V gene encodes CDR1 MGHDK and CDR2 SYGVNS. The CDR3: CASSEISGTSGYTGELFF. The CDR3 nucleotides read TGTGCCAGCAGTGAGATATCCGGGACTAGCGGATACACCGGGGAGCTGTTTTTT.

This chain uses TRBV6-1 with TRBJ2-3; D is unclear. CDR1 and CDR2 from the germline V gene are MNHNS and SASEGT. The CDR3 contains 14 residues. V was pared by 8 bases and J by 4 bases, with 16 bases between. The CDR3 DNA sequence: TGTGCCAGCGGAGTAAGCCGGAGCGCAGATACGCAGTATTTT. Amino acid sequence: CASGVSRSADTQYF.

V gene TRBV29-1 combines with J gene TRBJ2-1; D call uncertain. CDR3 length: 12 amino acids. Trimming pared 4 bases from V and 2 bases from J, leaving 6 bases between. Germline assignment: CDR1 SQVTM and CDR2 ANQGSEA. The CDR3 loop is CSVGVTYNEQFF. In DNA form, the CDR3 reads TGCAGCGTTGGAGTAACCTACAATGAGCAGTTCTTC.

This clone was seen only once. This chain links TRBV4-1 with TRBJ2-7, with D possibly being TRBD2 (5 bases). The CDR3 is made up of 10 amino acids. Trimming took off 7 bases at V and 6 bases at J, with 7 bases between the two ends. Germline V CDR1 and CDR2: MGHRA, YSYEKL. The CDR3 nucleotides are TGCGCCAGCATCCGGGGCGAGCAGTACTTC. Amino acid sequence: CASIRGEQYF.

The CDR3 DNA sequence: TGCGCCAGCAGCGGACAGGGCCTCGGGAATCAGCCCCAGCATTTT. Amino acid sequence: CASSGQGLGNQPQHF. The V call is TRBV10-2, the J call TRBJ1-5, with 8 bases matching TRBD1. Germline V CDR1 and CDR2: WSHSY, SAAADI. V gave up 6 bases and J gave up 4 bases; unmatched junction bases: 8. There are 15 residues in the CDR3.

The chain carries TRBV2 and TRBJ2-2, with 7 positions matching TRBD2. V was clipped by 6 bases and J by 6 bases; unmatched bases: 13. The germline V gene has CDR1 SNHLY and CDR2 FYNNEI. CDR3 size: 16 residues. The CDR3 bases are TGTGCCAGCAGGGATCTAGGCGGGAGCGAGGCCGGGGAGCTGTTTTTT. Encoded protein: CASRDLGGSEAGELFF.

The chain joins TRBV4-3 to TRBJ1-2; TRBD1 is a possible D gene (6 bases). From germline, CDR1 is LGHNA and CDR2 YSLEER. This CDR3 has 16 amino acids. Trimming shortened V by 4 bases and J by 7 bases, and 22 bases separated the two germline ends. The CDR3 sequence is CASSPTRTVLMGGYTF. The CDR3 DNA reads TGCGCCAGCAGCCCGACCCGGACAGTCCTCATGGGTGGCTACACCTTC.

This clone was detected only once. This rearrangement joins TRBV2 to TRBJ2-5; no clear D gene. V gave up 4 bases and J gave up 4 bases, with 13 bases separating them. The CDR3 has 14 residues. Germline V CDR1 and CDR2: SNHLY, FYNNEI. The CDR3 DNA sequence: TGTGCCAGCAGTGCCTTTCAACCGGGAGAGACCCAGTACTTC. Translating it yields CASSAFQPGETQYF.

V gene TRBV29-1 combines with J gene TRBJ2-5; possibly TRBD2 for D (6 bases). Between the trimmed V and J ends, which lost 5 bases and 1 base, there was a span of 11 bases. CDR3 length equals 13 residues. Germline CDR1 SQVTM, CDR2 ANQGSEA. The CDR3 is CSVRGTFQETQYF. The CDR3 bases are TGCAGCGTTCGGGGGACGTTCCAAGAGACCCAGTACTTC.

This chain connects TRBV27 to TRBJ1-3; D is unclear. Germline values: CDR1 MNHEY, CDR2 SMNVEV (reference sequence). The length of the CDR3 is 15 residues. The germline V and J ends were trimmed by 8 bases and 0 bases, with 14 bases remaining between them. The CDR3 loop reads CASRPQPNSGNTIYF. The DNA of the CDR3 is TGTGCCAGCCGACCACAGCCTAACTCTGGAAACACCATATATTTT.

Only one count was recorded for this clone. V is TRBV7-3 and J is TRBJ2-4; perhaps TRBD1 as D (7 bases). The CDR3 sequence is 15 residues long. Trimming removed 1 base from V and 6 bases from J, with 13 bases in between. In germline, CDR1 is SGHTA, CDR2 FQGTGA. The CDR3 sequence: CASSLNQGGGNIQYF. In DNA form, the CDR3 reads TGTGCCAGCAGCTTAAACCAGGGGGGTGGAAACATTCAGTACTTC.

The V call is TRBV7-8, the J call TRBJ2-1, with TRBD2 identical over 7 bases. V dropped 7 bases and J dropped 5; count of bases not matched to a gene: 8. The V gene's germline CDR1 is SGHVS and CDR2 FQNEAQ. This CDR3 is built from 14 residues. The CDR3 loop is CASTHGGTNNEQFF. DNA of the CDR3: TGTGCCAGCACCCACGGGGGGACCAACAATGAGCAGTTCTTC.

This clone was seen just once. CDR3 amino acids: CASSPAQGSGEQYF. The CDR3 coding sequence is TGTGCCAGCAGCCCGGCCCAAGGATCGGGGGAGCAGTACTTC. This chain uses TRBV9 with TRBJ2-7; D is possibly TRBD2 (5 bases). CDR1 is SGDLS and CDR2 is YYNGEE in the germline V gene. This CDR3 contains 14 residues. V was clipped by 4 bases and J by 7 bases, with 18 bases between them.

The chain joins TRBV7-2 to TRBJ1-6, with TRBD1 as a possible D gene (5 bases). Trimming removed 11 bases from V and 8 bases from J, with 16 bases in between. Germline assignment: CDR1 SGHTA and CDR2 FQGNSA. This CDR3 has 13 residues. The CDR3 DNA sequence: TGTGCCTCTCGGGGGAAGAGGGATTCACCCCTCCACTTT. This translates into CASRGKRDSPLHF.

This clone is a singleton in its sample. This chain uses TRBV4-2 with TRBJ2-6; D is unresolved. The CDR3 runs to 15 residues. From germline, CDR1 is LGHNA and CDR2 YNFKEQ. V lost 0 bases to trimming and J lost 0 bases, with 3 bases between them. The CDR3 DNA reads as TGTGCCAGCAGCCAAGACAGCTCTGGGGCCAACGTCCTGACTTTC. Its translation: CASSQDSSGANVLTF.

The rearrangement uses TRBV25-1 and TRBJ1-3; D call uncertain. The CDR3 has 13 residues. The V gene lost 6 bases and the J gene lost 0 bases, with 6 bases spanning the gap. Germline CDR1 is MGHDK and CDR2 is SYGVNS. The CDR3 DNA sequence: TGTGCCAGCAGGAGGGACTCTGGAAACACCATATATTTT. Encoded protein: CASRRDSGNTIYF.

The gene calls are TRBV6-5 and TRBJ2-7; TRBD2 matches at 11 bases. J gave up 7 bases and V 5 bases, and 7 bases lay outside the gene matches. CDR1 is MNHEY, CDR2 SVGAGI, per germline. This CDR3 contains 14 residues. The chain's CDR3 is CASSPLLAGGEQYF. In nucleotides, the CDR3 is TGTGCCAGCAGTCCCCTCCTAGCGGGAGGTGAGCAGTACTTC.

The J gene is TRBJ1-2, the V gene TRBV7-2, with TRBD1 identical over 7 bases. Germline CDR1 and CDR2: SGHTA and FQGNSA. This CDR3 contains 14 residues. V was clipped by 5 bases and J by 5 bases; unmatched bases: 8. CDR3: CASSPTGVGYGYTF. The CDR3 DNA is TGTGCCAGCAGCCCAACAGGGGTGGGGTATGGCTACACCTTC. The variable domain in full, with the rest retrieved from reference TRBV7-2 and TRBJ1-2, is GAGVSQSPSNKVTEKGKDVELRCDPISGHTALYWYRQSLGQGLEFLIYFQGNSAPDKSGLPSDRFSAERTGGSVSTLTIQRTQQEDSAVYLCASSPTGVGYGYTFGSGTRLTVV.

This chain joins TRBV5-1 and TRBJ2-2, with TRBD1 identical over 8 bases. The germline gives CDR1 SGHRS, CDR2 YFSETQ. The junction had 4 bases not matched to a gene; V was cut back by 0 bases and J by 3 bases. The CDR3 runs to 16 residues. For the CDR3, the DNA is TGCGCCAGCAGCTTGGGGGTGGGACAGGACACCGGGGAGCTGTTTTTT. This codes for CASSLGVGQDTGELFF.

The CDR3 sequence: CASSSSTSGAYEQYF. In DNA form, the CDR3 reads TGTGCCAGCTCCTCGTCTACTAGCGGGGCCTACGAGCAGTACTTC. The chain has TRBV18 and TRBJ2-7; the match to TRBD2 covers 10 bases. Germline assignment: CDR1 KGHSH and CDR2 LQKENI. Trimming at V came to 6 bases and at J to 2 bases, leaving 7 bases not matched to a gene. The CDR3 is made up of 15 amino acids.

Ten or more counts support this clone. The V gene is TRBV4-2, the J gene TRBJ2-7; TRBD1 matches at 11 bases. CDR3 length equals 15 residues. V lost 3 bases, J lost 7 bases, and 8 bases stayed unmatched. The germline V gene encodes CDR1 LGHNA and CDR2 YNFKEQ. The CDR3 is CASSQDGDRGSEQYF. CDR3 coding DNA: TGTGCCAGCAGCCAGGATGGGGACAGGGGGAGTGAGCAGTACTTC.

This chain uses TRBV7-2 with TRBJ2-5, with 7 bases matching TRBD2. The CDR3 runs 16 residues. The junction had 11 bases not matched to a gene; V was cut back by 5 bases and J by 2 bases. Germline V CDR1 and CDR2: SGHTA, FQGNSA. As DNA, the CDR3 is TGTGCCAGCAGCCTGGGGAGCGGGGCAACTCAAGAGACCCAGTACTTC. It codes for CASSLGSGATQETQYF.